This T cell receptor (beta chain) was found in a study of blood T cell repertoires in COVID-19. Overall study: Material from acute and convalescent COVID-19 was sourced from the United States, Italy and Spain. Sources were T cells, B-cell-depleted T cells, or PBMCs; the material itself was cDNA or gDNA.

The assay was immunoSEQ multiplex PCR, and TCRdb's table has in-frame clones only and misses some. The sample lists 100,000 to 150,000 clones, approximately 79% occurring once. The study recruited people aged 18 to 89 years across around 23 US areas. Participants' own reports of clinical history determined their cohort assignment. This CDR3 is 15 amino acids long. V lost 3 bases to trimming and J lost 5 bases; unmatched junction nucleotides: 8. Looked up from germline, CDR1 is SGDLS and CDR2 is YYNGEE. The specimen was PBMCs or T cells enriched from blood (not recorded which). This receptor was taken from a man between 40 and 49 years old with acute COVID-19. This rearrangement joins TRBV9 to TRBJ1-2; the match to TRBD1 covers 9 bases. The DNA for the CDR3 is TGTGCCAGCAGCGAGGGCGGGACAGGGCTTTATGGCTACACCTTC. The encoded protein is CASSEGGTGLYGYTF.